The rows below give T cell receptor beta chains drawn from one sample of a study of spatial heterogeneity in lung cancer. TCRdb ran MiXCR on the 5' RACE reads and lists one entry per CDR3 protein. The repertoire holds around 25,000 distinct CDR3 sequences, roughly 13% seen once, with about a quarter in the top ten. Sample: PBMCs, taken at surgery. These receptor sequences come from a female donor with early-stage non-small cell lung cancer. Both conserved end residues are part of each CDR3. A D gene is named only where the DNA matches it firmly. Clone size, where shown, is once, few, many, or a class for clones that have expanded.

>many|TRBD2|TRBV7-2|TRBJ2-2
TGTGCCAGCCGTCTAATAGAGCGGGAGTACACCGGGGAGCTGTTTTTT
CASRLIEREYTGELFF
>many|TRBD1|TRBV7-8|TRBJ2-3
TGTGCCAGCAGTGATCAGGGGGCGCTTACAGATACGCAGTATTTT
CASSDQGALTDTQYF
>many|.|TRBV7-9|TRBJ2-7
TGTGCCAGGAAACGAGAGCCCTACGAGCAGTACTTC
CARKREPYEQYF
>many|.|TRBV5-6|TRBJ1-2
TGTGCCAGCAGCTTGGTTGGACCGTCGGACTATGGCTACACCTTC
CASSLVGPSDYGYTF
>many|TRBD2|TRBV7-2|TRBJ2-2
TGTGCCAGCAGCCAGCGGGGAGGAGGCCTAGGGGACACCGGGGAGCTGTTTTTT
CASSQRGGGLGDTGELFF
>many|.|TRBV24-1|TRBJ2-5
TGTGCCACCAGTGATCCCGCAGAGGGAGTCTTGACCCAGTACTTC
CATSDPAEGVLTQYF
>many|TRBD2|TRBV15|TRBJ2-7
TGTGCCACCAGCAGAAGTCTAGCGGGAGTCAACGAGCAGTACTTC
CATSRSLAGVNEQYF
>.|.|TRBV29-1|TRBJ1-1
TGCAGCGGAGGGGGTAGGACTGAAGCTTTCTTT
CSGGGRTEAFF
>few|.|TRBV7-9|TRBJ2-1
TGTGCCAGCAGCTTAGGAGGGGATGAGCAGTTCTTC
CASSLGGDEQFF
>many|.|TRBV11-2|TRBJ2-3
TGTGCCAGCAGCGTATGGGCTAGCGGCACAGATACGCAGTATTTT
CASSVWASGTDTQYF
>.|.|TRBV27|TRBJ1-6
TGTGCCAGCAGGCCACAACCACTAGGCCCTTCACCCCTCCACTTT
CASRPQPLGPSPLHF
>few|TRBD1|TRBV28|TRBJ1-2
TGTGCCAGCAGTCCGCCGGGACAGGGGTGGGGAGGCTACACCTTC
CASSPPGQGWGGYTF
>.|.|TRBV29-1|TRBJ2-2
TGCAGCGTCAACCTCGCCGGGGAGCTGTTTTTT
CSVNLAGELFF
>.|TRBD2|TRBV2|TRBJ2-7
TGTGCCAGCAAGCCCGGGACTAGCCTGGCTGGTGAGCAGTACTTC
CASKPGTSLAGEQYF
>many|.|TRBV6-2/TRBV6-3|TRBJ1-6
TGTGCCAGCAGTTACACCCCAGCTCGACAGAATTCACCCCTCCACTTT
CASSYTPARQNSPLHF
>.|.|TRBV10-3|TRBJ2-7
TGTGCCATCAAGGGGGAGGAGTCCTACGAGCAGTACTTC
CAIKGEESYEQYF
>many|TRBD2|TRBV4-3|TRBJ2-3
TGCGCCAGCAGCCAAGACCCTAGCGGGGGGGCGGCAGATACGCAGTATTTT
CASSQDPSGGAADTQYF
>many|.|TRBV24-1|TRBJ2-1
TGTGCCACCCAGGCGGAGAGCTCCTACAATGAGCAGTTCTTC
CATQAESSYNEQFF
>many|.|TRBV27|TRBJ1-1
TGTGCCAGCAGTTTAAGTGGGGGCGACACTGAAGCTTTCTTT
CASSLSGGDTEAFF
>.|TRBD1|TRBV24-1|TRBJ2-2
TGTGCCACCAGTGATTTGGTACCGGGACAGACCAACACCGGGGAGCTGTTTTTT
CATSDLVPGQTNTGELFF
>many|TRBD1|TRBV5-1|TRBJ2-7
TGCGCCAGCAGCTTGGGGCTGGGACAGGTGAGCTCCTACGAGCAGTACTTC
CASSLGLGQVSSYEQYF
>many|TRBD2|TRBV7-2|TRBJ2-2
TGTGCCAGCAGCTTAGGGCGGGGGGCGCGCGGAGGCACCGGGGAGCTGTTTTTT
CASSLGRGARGGTGELFF
>.|TRBD2|TRBV5-5|TRBJ2-2
TGTGCCAGCAGCCCGAAGAGCATAGCGGGAGGGCCTATCGGGGAGCTGTTTTTT
CASSPKSIAGGPIGELFF
>few|TRBD1|TRBV28|TRBJ1-2
TGTGCCAGCAGTCCCGGACAGGGTAACTATGGCTACACCTTC
CASSPGQGNYGYTF
>many|.|TRBV24-1|TRBJ2-3
TGTGCCACCAGTGACACCCGCGGTAGAACTGATACGCAGTATTTT
CATSDTRGRTDTQYF
>few|.|TRBV6-4|TRBJ1-5
TGTGCCAGCAGTGAGAAAGGGGGAGCAAATCAGCCCCAGCATTTT
CASSEKGGANQPQHF